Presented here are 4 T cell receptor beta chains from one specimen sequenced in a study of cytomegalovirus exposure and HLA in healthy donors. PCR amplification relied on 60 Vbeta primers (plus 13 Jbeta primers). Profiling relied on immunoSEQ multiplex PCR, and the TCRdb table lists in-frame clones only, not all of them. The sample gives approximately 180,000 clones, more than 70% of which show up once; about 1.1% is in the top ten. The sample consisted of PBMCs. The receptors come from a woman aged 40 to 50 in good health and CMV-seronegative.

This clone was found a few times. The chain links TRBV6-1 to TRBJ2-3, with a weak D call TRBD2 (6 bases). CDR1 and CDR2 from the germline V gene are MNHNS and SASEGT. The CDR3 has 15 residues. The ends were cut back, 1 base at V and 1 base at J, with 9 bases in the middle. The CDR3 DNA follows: TGTGCCAGCAGTGAAGGGGGGACTGGCACAGATACGCAGTATTTT. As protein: CASSEGGTGTDTQYF.

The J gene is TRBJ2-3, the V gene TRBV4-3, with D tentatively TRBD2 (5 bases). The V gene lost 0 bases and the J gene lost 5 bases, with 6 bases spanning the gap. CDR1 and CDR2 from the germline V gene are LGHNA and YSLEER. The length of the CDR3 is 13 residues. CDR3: CASSQDREDTQYF. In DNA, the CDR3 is TGCGCCAGCAGCCAAGATCGGGAAGATACGCAGTATTTT.

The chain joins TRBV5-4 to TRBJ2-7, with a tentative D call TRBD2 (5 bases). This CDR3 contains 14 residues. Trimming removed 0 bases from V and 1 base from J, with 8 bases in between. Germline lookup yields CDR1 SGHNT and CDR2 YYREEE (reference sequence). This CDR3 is CASSLETSSYEQYF. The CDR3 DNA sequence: TGTGCCAGCAGCTTGGAAACTAGTTCCTACGAGCAGTACTTC.

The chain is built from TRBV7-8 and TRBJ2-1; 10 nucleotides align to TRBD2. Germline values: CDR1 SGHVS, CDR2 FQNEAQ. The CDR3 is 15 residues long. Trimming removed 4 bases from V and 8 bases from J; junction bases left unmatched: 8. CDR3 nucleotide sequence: TGTGCCAGCAGCTCGGAACTAGCGGGAAATTATGAGCAGTTCTTC. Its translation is CASSSELAGNYEQFF.